Presented here are 20 T cell receptor beta chains from one specimen sequenced in a study of T cells in Graves' hyperthyroidism and ophthalmopathy. Amplified TCR beta CDR3 regions derived from RNA transcripts. A set of HTBI primers served as the primers for a first-round RT-PCR of the TCR CDR3. TCRdb itself ran the multiplex PCR reads through MiXCR, one entry per CDR3 protein. There are about 96,000 distinct CDR3 sequences in the sample; under 65% occur only once, and roughly a quarter lies in the top ten. Sample: blood. The receptor source for this set is a middle-aged woman with Graves' hyperthyroidism.

This clonotype was observed at least ten times. The chain carries TRBV6-4 and TRBJ2-3; 7 bases line up with TRBD2. The germline V gene has CDR1 MRHNA and CDR2 SNTAGT. The ends lost 2 bases at V and 4 bases at J; junction bases unmatched: 3. This CDR3 comprises 14 residues. DNA for the CDR3: TGTGCCAGCAGTGACAGGGGAGGGGCAGATACGCAGTATTTT. The encoded protein is CASSDRGGADTQYF.

This clonotype showed up many times. The chain carries TRBV5-1 and TRBJ2-2; D possibly corresponds to TRBD2 (6 bases). This CDR3 spans 16 amino acids. Germline CDR1 SGHRS, CDR2 YFSETQ. Between the trimmed V and J ends, which lost 2 bases and 7 bases, there was a span of 18 bases. For the CDR3, the DNA is TGCGCCAGCAGCTTAACCGGGACTCAGGTGGTCGGGGAGCTGTTTTTT. Translating it yields CASSLTGTQVVGELFF.

This chain connects TRBV15 to TRBJ1-5; the D gene is possibly TRBD1 (6 bases). CDR1 LNHNV and CDR2 YYDKDF come from the germline V gene (reference sequence). The CDR3 is 13 residues long. V was trimmed by 2 bases and J by 5 bases, leaving 7 bases between them. Written as DNA, the CDR3 is TGTGCCACCAGCAGATCAGGGGATCAGCCCCAGCATTTT. This translates into CATSRSGDQPQHF.

The chain is built from TRBV7-8 and TRBJ1-1; 9 bases agree with TRBD1. Germline V gene lookup returns CDR1 SGHVS and CDR2 FQNEAQ. With 5 bases clipped from V and 4 bases from J, the junction kept 8 bases outside the gene matches. The CDR3 contains 15 residues. The CDR3 sequence is CASSRTGTGFTEAFF. As DNA, the CDR3 is TGTGCCAGCAGCCGGACCGGGACAGGGTTCACTGAAGCTTTCTTT.

There are many counts of this clonotype. The V and J genes are TRBV6-2 or TRBV6-3 and TRBJ2-5; TRBD2 matches 7 bases. J gave up 5 bases and V 3 bases, and 12 bases lay outside the gene matches. The CDR3 sequence is 16 residues long. Germline values: CDR1 MNHEY, CDR2 SVGEGT. CDR3 coding DNA: TGTGCCAGCAGTTATACGGTGACTAGCAACTCCGAGACCCAGTACTTC. Protein sequence: CASSYTVTSNSETQYF.

This clonotype was observed a handful of times. This sequence joins TRBV7-8 and TRBJ2-5, with D perhaps matching TRBD1 or TRBD2 (7 bases each). The ends were cut back, 5 bases at V and 4 bases at J, with 17 bases in the middle. The germline V gene encodes CDR1 SGHVS and CDR2 FQNEAQ. The CDR3 extends over 15 amino acids. CDR3 sequence: CASSHRGGRVETQYF. DNA of the CDR3: TGTGCCAGCAGCCACAGGGGAGGGCGGGTAGAGACCCAGTACTTC. Full variable domain (missing parts from reference TRBV7-8 and TRBJ2-5): GAGVSQSPRYKVAKRGQDVALRCDPISGHVSLFWYQQALGQGPEFLTYFQNEAQLDKSGLPSDRFFAERPEGSVSTLKIQRTQQEDSAVYLCASSHRGGRVETQYFGPGTRLLVL.

This clonotype was counted at least ten times. This chain connects TRBV29-1 to TRBJ1-2; a possible D gene is TRBD1 (6 bases). CDR3 length: 12 residues. The germline gives CDR1 SQVTM, CDR2 ANQGSEA. Trimming took 8 bases from V and 5 from J, leaving 15 bases between them. The chain's CDR3 is CSSKTGSYGYTF. Here the CDR3 DNA reads TGCAGCTCGAAGACAGGATCTTATGGCTACACCTTC.

This clonotype was counted ten times or more. The rearrangement uses TRBV20-1 and TRBJ1-3; D call uncertain. The CDR3 runs to 14 residues. Germline CDR1 and CDR2: DFQATT and SNEGSKA (reference sequence). V lost 0 bases and J lost 0, with 6 bases in between. CDR3 coding DNA: TGCAGTGCTAGAGAATTTAGCTCTGGAAACACCATATATTTT. The encoded protein is CSAREFSSGNTIYF.

The chain joins TRBV10-3 to TRBJ1-2; 7 bases line up with TRBD1. Germline-derived CDR1 and CDR2 are ENHRY and SYGVKD. The CDR3 length is 13 residues. V lost 6 bases, J lost 7 bases, and 8 bases stayed unmatched. In DNA, the CDR3 is TGTGCCATCAGGGGACGGGACAGACGTGGCTACACCTTC. Its protein is CAIRGRDRRGYTF.

In this sample, this clonotype turned up many times. V gene TRBV7-8 combines with J gene TRBJ2-7, with D perhaps assigned TRBD1 or TRBD2 (5 bases each). This CDR3 region has 16 residues. With 5 bases removed from V and 2 bases from J, the gap between germline ends came to 19 bases. Per germline, CDR1 SGHVS and CDR2 FQNEAQ. The CDR3 loop reads CASSPFYRGSTYEQYF. DNA of the CDR3: TGTGCCAGCAGCCCATTCTACCGGGGCTCAACCTACGAGCAGTACTTC. The full variable domain, completed using reference TRBV7-8 and TRBJ2-7, is GAGVSQSPRYKVAKRGQDVALRCDPISGHVSLFWYQQALGQGPEFLTYFQNEAQLDKSGLPSDRFFAERPEGSVSTLKIQRTQQEDSAVYLCASSPFYRGSTYEQYFGPGTRLTVT.

The chain is built from TRBV20-1 and TRBJ1-3, with D hard to call. V dropped 1 base and J dropped 7 bases, with 11 bases sitting between them. The germline CDR1 and CDR2 sequences are DFQATT and SNEGSKA (reference sequence). This CDR3 contains 13 residues. The CDR3 sequence is CSARGSTRNTIYF. The CDR3 DNA sequence: TGCAGTGCTAGAGGGTCGACTAGGAACACCATATATTTT.

The chain employs TRBV9 and TRBJ2-7; TRBD2 matches at 8 bases. The CDR3 extends over 15 amino acids. Germline trimming cut 4 bases from V and 5 bases from J; bases unmatched to any gene: 11. Germline V gives CDR1 SGDLS, CDR2 YYNGEE. The CDR3 here is CASSPVGGRQDEQYF. The CDR3 DNA sequence: TGTGCCAGCAGCCCAGTGGGCGGGAGGCAGGACGAGCAGTACTTC.

This clonotype is a singleton in its sample. The chain joins TRBV6-6 to TRBJ2-5; D is possibly TRBD2 (6 bases). Deletions cut 4 bases from V and 2 bases from J, with 14 bases between. The V gene's germline CDR1 is MNHNY and CDR2 SVGAGI (reference sequence). The CDR3 covers 15 residues. CDR3 DNA sequence: TGTGCCAGCAGTTGGGCTACGGGAGTGCAAGAGACCCAGTACTTC. This sequence encodes CASSWATGVQETQYF.

This clonotype has at least ten counts. The chain is built from TRBV19 and TRBJ2-7; D tentatively reads TRBD1 or TRBD2 (5 bases each). The CDR3 loop spans 15 amino acids. Germline-derived CDR1 and CDR2 are LNHDA and SQIVND (reference sequence). V was pared by 5 bases and J by 1 base, with 15 bases between. CDR3 sequence: CASSSGAANSYEQYF. The CDR3, as DNA: TGTGCCAGTAGTTCCGGGGCAGCAAATTCCTACGAGCAGTACTTC.

The V gene is TRBV7-2, the J gene TRBJ2-1, with 11 bases that match TRBD2. Germline CDR1 SGHTA, CDR2 FQGNSA. Unmatched junction bases numbered 12, after V lost 10 bases and J lost 4 bases. This CDR3 has 16 amino acids. As DNA, the CDR3 is TGTGCCACCCTGGGGATCGGGACTAGCGGTTACAATGAGCAGTTCTTC. This gives the protein CATLGIGTSGYNEQFF. Full variable domain (remainder filled in from reference TRBV7-2 and TRBJ2-1): GAGVSQSPSNKVTEKGKDVELRCDPISGHTALYWYRQSLGQGLEFLIYFQGNSAPDKSGLPSDRFSAERTGGSVSTLTIQRTQQEDSAVYLCATLGIGTSGYNEQFFGPGTRLTVL.

At least ten counts were recorded for this clonotype. The V gene is TRBV20-1, the J gene TRBJ2-7, with TRBD2 matching over 13 bases. The CDR3 is 16 residues long. Germline V lookup: CDR1 DFQATT, CDR2 SNEGSKA (reference sequence). Unmatched junction bases numbered 9, after V lost 3 bases and J lost 4 bases. The CDR3 sequence is CSARGGLAGVGYEQYF. In DNA, the CDR3 is TGCAGTGCTAGGGGTGGACTAGCGGGAGTGGGGTACGAGCAGTACTTC.

This clonotype was seen many times. V usage is TRBV20-1 and J usage is TRBJ2-7, with D possibly TRBD2 on 5 matching bases. V was clipped by 4 bases and J by 3 bases, with 22 bases between them. This CDR3 spans 16 amino acids. The germline V gene encodes CDR1 DFQATT and CDR2 SNEGSKA (reference sequence). This CDR3 reads CSATPLKSGEGYEQYF. In DNA form, the CDR3 reads TGCAGTGCTACTCCCTTGAAGAGCGGAGAAGGCTACGAGCAGTACTTC.

The rearrangement joins TRBV29-1 to TRBJ2-5, with 7 bases fitting TRBD2. In germline, CDR1 is SQVTM, CDR2 ANQGSEA. V shed 7 bases, J shed 7 bases, and the junction held 12 bases outside the gene matches. This CDR3 spans 13 amino acids. DNA for the CDR3: TGCAGCGCGGGGAGGGGCCCGAGTCGGACCCAGTACTTC. As protein: CSAGRGPSRTQYF.

Many counts were recorded for this clonotype. The chain has TRBV2 and TRBJ2-7, with 9 bases lining up with TRBD2. The length of the CDR3 is 13 residues. Germline CDR1 SNHLY, CDR2 FYNNEI. J lost 5 bases, V lost 7 bases, and 6 bases had no gene match. The CDR3 reads CASILAGVDEQYF. CDR3 sequence (DNA): TGTGCCAGCATATTAGCGGGAGTCGACGAGCAGTACTTC.

This clonotype came up many times. J is TRBJ1-2 and V is TRBV7-2; no clear D. Germline-derived CDR1 and CDR2 are SGHTA and FQGNSA. The CDR3 covers 15 residues. V was trimmed by 7 bases and J by 2 bases, leaving 17 bases between them. CDR3 nucleotide sequence: TGTGCCAGCATCCCGATGGGCAGGCCGAACTATGGCTACACCTTC. Amino acid sequence: CASIPMGRPNYGYTF.